The clone carrying this T cell receptor (beta chain) was found once. These data originate in a study of cytomegalovirus exposure and HLA in healthy donors. The ends were cut back, 8 bases at V and 4 bases at J, with 14 bases in the middle. Per the germline V gene, CDR1 is LNHDA and CDR2 is SQIVND (reference sequence). The CDR3 runs to 13 residues. PCR was performed using 60 Vbeta and 13 Jbeta primers. As processed by the authors: An analysis that came later counted approximately 76 million unique TCR beta chains, approximately 10 million shared. The protocol was immunoSEQ multiplex PCR, while the TCRdb copy is restricted to in-frame clones and leaves out a portion. V, J and clone size were drawn from that table, and D and trimming were deduced from the DNA. This table holds 60,000 to 70,000 clones, about 70% found once.

V is TRBV19 and J is TRBJ2-5; D unclear. Sample: PBMCs. The sequence was collected from a woman aged 25 to 45 in good health and CMV-seronegative. The CDR3 bases are TGTGCCAGTCAGATTCGGGTTGGAGAGACCCAGTACTTC. Its translation: CASQIRVGETQYF. Full variable domain (rest looked up from reference TRBV19 and TRBJ2-5): DGGITQSPKYLFRKEGQNVTLSCEQNLNHDAMYWYRQDPGQGLRLIYYSQIVNDFQKGDIAEGYSVSREKKESFPLTVTSAQKNPTAFYLCASQIRVGETQYFGPGTRLLVL.